The rows below give T cell receptor beta chains drawn from one sample of a study of beta chain features in type 1 diabetes. TCRdb's table, derived via immunoSEQ multiplex PCR, lists solely in-frame clones and lacks some. The profile covers about 470,000 clones, with 30% appearing a single time and roughly 0.06% taken by the ten largest. The sequenced sample consisted of naive CD4+ T cells from blood. The receptors were gathered from a man in his late teens or twenties in good health. CDR3s include the opening cysteine and the closing phenylalanine or tryptophan. The D gene is left open where the match is weak. Clone sizes are given selectively: once, few, many, or a class where the clone is expanded.

v_call: TRBV5-1
d_call: NA
clone_size: NA
cdr3_aa: CASREGTGYTF

v_call: TRBV19
d_call: NA
clone_size: NA
cdr3_aa: CASSASLGQDWRNTIYF

v_call: TRBV15
d_call: TRBD2
clone_size: NA
cdr3_aa: CATSRGLAGPEQFF

v_call: TRBV6-6
d_call: NA
clone_size: NA
cdr3_aa: CASSYGPMADTQYF

v_call: TRBV29-1
d_call: TRBD1
clone_size: few
cdr3_aa: CSVEETPGTGGSGANVLTF

v_call: TRBV5-4
d_call: NA
clone_size: NA
cdr3_aa: CASSNGRQPFYGYTF

v_call: TRBV20-1
d_call: NA
clone_size: NA
cdr3_aa: CSARQATEQYF

v_call: TRBV5-4
d_call: NA
clone_size: few
cdr3_aa: CASSRMTTEAFF

v_call: TRBV6-6
d_call: NA
clone_size: few
cdr3_aa: CASSYSDWPTEKLFF

v_call: TRBV29-1
d_call: NA
clone_size: NA
cdr3_aa: CSVAGVANEKLFF